This T cell receptor beta chain was sequenced during a study of shared clonotypes between healthy human individuals. Study results and caveats: Sampling was confined to blood; repertoires within tissues likely differ.

Study processing details: ImmunoSEQ only sent back junction sequences with no quality scores, so filtering was done differently. Only in-frame clones appear in the TCRdb table, and some are missing; sequencing was by immunoSEQ multiplex PCR. Clone size and V and J calls were adopted from that table, with D and trimming inferred from the DNA. The sample has over a million clones, roughly 96% seen once. About this clone: Its specificity is not known.

Each donor was a Caucasian adult residing in Nashville, Tennessee. Splitting of CD4+ cells produced CD45RA+ naive and CD45RA-negative memory subsets. V gave up 6 bases and J gave up 0 bases, with 12 bases separating them. This CDR3 comprises 15 residues. Germline V gene lookup returns CDR1 ENHRY and CDR2 SYGVKD. Sequencing was performed on naive CD4+ T cells sorted from blood. The subset denotes: CD45RA+ positively selected. This clonotype was obtained from a man aged 25 to 40 in good health. This chain uses TRBV10-3 with TRBJ2-1; D gene unclear. The CDR3 sequence: CAIRNEMSSYNEQFF. As DNA, the CDR3 is TGTGCCATCAGGAATGAGATGAGCTCCTACAATGAGCAGTTCTTC.